This T cell receptor beta chain was sequenced for a study of shared clonotypes between healthy human individuals. The table came from immunoSEQ multiplex PCR; TCRdb's copy has only in-frame clones and leaves some out. Among 550,000 to 850,000 clones listed, about 74% were seen once. With 7 bases clipped from V and 4 bases from J, the junction kept 12 bases outside the gene matches. This CDR3 has 15 amino acids. The germline gives CDR1 MDHEN, CDR2 SYDVKM. This clone was seen only once. The TCR was taken from a woman under 40 in good health. The chain couples TRBV28 to TRBJ2-5, with TRBD2 matching 7 bases. Sequenced material: memory CD4+ T cells sorted from blood. Subset noted: CD45RA-negative fraction. The DNA for the CDR3 is TGTGCCAGCACTCTCGGGGGAGGGCCCGCAGAGACCCAGTACTTC. Amino acid sequence: CASTLGGGPAETQYF. The full variable domain, in which reference TRBV28 and TRBJ2-5 provide the parts outside the CDR3, is DVKVTQSSRYLVKRTGEKVFLECVQDMDHENMFWYRQDPGLGLRLIYFSYDVKMKEKGDIPEGYSVSREKKERFSLILESASTNQTSMYLCASTLGGGPAETQYFGPGTRLLVL.